This T cell receptor (beta chain) appears in the sequencing data of a study of cytomegalovirus exposure and HLA in healthy donors. Study details: It was reported in a later analysis that the same platform had been used for the 120 or so validation repertoires as for the roughly 710 first-cohort repertoires.

About this clone itself: Its antigen remains unknown.

Some clones are missing from TCRdb's copy, which holds only in-frame ones; the method was immunoSEQ multiplex PCR. Altogether 160,000 or so clones are present, 85% to 90% being singletons, with the ten largest covering 2.5% to 3%. Study observations and caveats: Listed as cytomegalovirus-associated were 150 to 200 TCR beta chains.

It was the roughly 130-subject validation cohort, separate from the roughly 700-subject first cohort, to which the donors belonged. Trimming cost V 1 base and J 3 bases; bases outside gene matches: 3. Per germline, CDR1 SGHRS and CDR2 YFSETQ. The CDR3 runs to 14 residues. This clonotype originated in a man younger than 35 in good health and CMV-seronegative. V gene TRBV5-1 combines with J gene TRBJ2-5; the match to TRBD1 covers 7 bases. Sequencing was carried out using PBMCs. The CDR3 loop is CASSLRDREETQYF. The CDR3 nucleotides are TGCGCCAGCAGCTTGAGGGACAGAGAAGAGACCCAGTACTTC.